Listed below are T cell receptor beta chains from one sample, sequenced in a study of CD8+CD57+ T cells in acquired aplastic anemia. TCRdb called the reads again in MiXCR, with one record for every CDR3 protein. This table has 350,000 to 450,000 distinct CDR3 sequences, approximately 70% appearing once. The sequenced sample consisted of sorted CD4+, CD8+, or CD8+CD57+ T cells (not recorded which) from PBMCs. Receptors originate from a human donor in good health, serving as a control. CDR3s include the opening cysteine and the closing phenylalanine or tryptophan. D genes are given only for firm matches.

TRBJ2-2 . TRBV7-2 CASSLAVFGELFF
TRBJ2-7 TRBD1 TRBV10-1 CASSVGQGAPYEQYF
TRBJ2-7 TRBD2 TRBV10-1 CASSDGTSGYEQYF
TRBJ1-2 . TRBV5-1 CASKERENTGYTF
TRBJ2-2 . TRBV2 CASSLARGTGELFF
TRBJ2-5 . TRBV5-1 CASSLTGPFQETQYF
TRBJ2-5 . TRBV20-1 CSARLLGTEEYF
TRBJ2-5 . TRBV7-2 CASSLASNWGQYF
TRBJ1-2 . TRBV5-1 CASSFRGAVNTF
TRBJ1-2 . TRBV7-9 CASSLMSHYGYTF
TRBJ1-2 . TRBV5-6 CASSQDPRVGDYGYTF
TRBJ2-1 . TRBV25-1 CASSLRGHEAHSF
TRBJ2-2 . TRBV7-7 CASSLRSGELFF
TRBJ2-6 . TRBV7-8 CASSLGGGTTGANVLTF
TRBJ1-1 . TRBV10-3 CAISESTEAFF
TRBJ1-1 . TRBV7-2 CASSPRGGVGAAEAFF
TRBJ2-1 . TRBV2 CASSAGGEQFF
TRBJ2-5 TRBD1 TRBV2 CASRPGQGLETQYF
TRBJ2-1 . TRBV7-9 CASSMEERTVSSYNEQFF
TRBJ2-7 TRBD1 TRBV20-1 CSAGTGLSYEQYF
TRBJ2-5 . TRBV7-2 CASSQGYGGETQYF
TRBJ1-4 . TRBV20-1 CSAAGGLTNEKLFF
TRBJ2-7 . TRBV7-6 CASSLDRATEQYF
TRBJ2-3 . TRBV3-1 CASSQGPDTQYF
TRBJ2-3 TRBD2 TRBV14 CASSPRGDQDTQYF
TRBJ1-2 . TRBV5-4 CASSFDAALIYGYTF